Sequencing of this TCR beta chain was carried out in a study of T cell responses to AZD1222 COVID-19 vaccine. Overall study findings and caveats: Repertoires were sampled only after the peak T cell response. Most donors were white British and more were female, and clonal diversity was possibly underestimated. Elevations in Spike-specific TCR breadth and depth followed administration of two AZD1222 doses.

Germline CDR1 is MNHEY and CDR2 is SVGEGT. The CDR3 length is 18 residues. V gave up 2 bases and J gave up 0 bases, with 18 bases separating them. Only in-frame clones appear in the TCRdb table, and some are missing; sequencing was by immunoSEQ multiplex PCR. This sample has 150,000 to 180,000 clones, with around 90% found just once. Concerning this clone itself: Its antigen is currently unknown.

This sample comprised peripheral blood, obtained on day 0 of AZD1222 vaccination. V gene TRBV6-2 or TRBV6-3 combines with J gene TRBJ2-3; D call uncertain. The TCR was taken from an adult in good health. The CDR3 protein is CASSYNPYVTLSTDTQYF. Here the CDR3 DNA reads TGTGCCAGCAGTTACAATCCGTACGTAACGCTTAGCACAGATACGCAGTATTTT.